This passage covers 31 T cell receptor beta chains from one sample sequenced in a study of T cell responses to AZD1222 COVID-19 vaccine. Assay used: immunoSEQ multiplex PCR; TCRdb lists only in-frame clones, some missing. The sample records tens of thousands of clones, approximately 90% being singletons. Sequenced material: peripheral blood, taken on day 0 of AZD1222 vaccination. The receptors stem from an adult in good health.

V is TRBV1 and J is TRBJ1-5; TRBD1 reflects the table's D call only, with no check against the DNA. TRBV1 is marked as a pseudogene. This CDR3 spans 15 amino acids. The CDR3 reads CTSSPGPGGNQPQHF. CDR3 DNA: TGCACCAGCAGCCCAGGACCAGGGGGTAATCAGCCCCAGCATTTT.

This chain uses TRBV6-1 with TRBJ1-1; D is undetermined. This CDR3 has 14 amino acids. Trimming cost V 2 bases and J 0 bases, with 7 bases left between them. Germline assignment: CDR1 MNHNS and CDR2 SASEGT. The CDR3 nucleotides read TGTGCCAGCAGTGAACGGAGACTGAACACTGAAGCTTTCTTT. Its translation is CASSERRLNTEAFF.

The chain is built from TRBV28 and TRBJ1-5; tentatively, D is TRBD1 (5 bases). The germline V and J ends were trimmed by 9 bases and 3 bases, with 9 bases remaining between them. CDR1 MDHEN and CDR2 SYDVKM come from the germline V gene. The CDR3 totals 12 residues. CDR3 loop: CASGGFNQPQHF. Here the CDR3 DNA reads TGTGCCAGTGGGGGGTTCAATCAGCCCCAGCATTTT.

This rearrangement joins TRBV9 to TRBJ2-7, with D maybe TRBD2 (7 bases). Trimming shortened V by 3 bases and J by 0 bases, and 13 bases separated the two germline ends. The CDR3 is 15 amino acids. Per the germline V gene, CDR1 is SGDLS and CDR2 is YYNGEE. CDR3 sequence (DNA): TGTGCCAGCAGCGCGAGGGGGGGCGCCTCCTACGAGCAGTACTTC. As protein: CASSARGGASYEQYF.

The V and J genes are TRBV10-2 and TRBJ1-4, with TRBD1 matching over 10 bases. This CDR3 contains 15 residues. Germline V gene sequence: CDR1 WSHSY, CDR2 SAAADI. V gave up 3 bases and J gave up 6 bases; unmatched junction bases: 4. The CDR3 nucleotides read TGCGCCAGCAGTGACCGACAGGGGGCGGATGAAAAACTGTTTTTT. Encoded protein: CASSDRQGADEKLFF.

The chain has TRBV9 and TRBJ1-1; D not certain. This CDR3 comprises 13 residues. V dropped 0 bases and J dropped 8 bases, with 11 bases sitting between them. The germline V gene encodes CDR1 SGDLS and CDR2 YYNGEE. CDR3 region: CASSVVDIGEAFF. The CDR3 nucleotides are TGTGCCAGCAGCGTAGTGGATATTGGGGAAGCTTTCTTT.

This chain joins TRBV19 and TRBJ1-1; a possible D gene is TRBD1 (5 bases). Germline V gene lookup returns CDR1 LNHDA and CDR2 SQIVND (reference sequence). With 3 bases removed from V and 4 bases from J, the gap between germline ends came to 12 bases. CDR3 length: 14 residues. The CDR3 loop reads CASSITGVGTEAFF. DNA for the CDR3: TGTGCCAGTAGTATTACGGGGGTGGGCACTGAAGCTTTCTTT.

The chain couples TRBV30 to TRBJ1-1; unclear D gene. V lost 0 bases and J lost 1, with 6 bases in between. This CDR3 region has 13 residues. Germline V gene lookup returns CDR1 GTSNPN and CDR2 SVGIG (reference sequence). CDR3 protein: CAWSVGRNTEAFF. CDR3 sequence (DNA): TGTGCCTGGAGTGTAGGCCGGAACACTGAAGCTTTCTTT.

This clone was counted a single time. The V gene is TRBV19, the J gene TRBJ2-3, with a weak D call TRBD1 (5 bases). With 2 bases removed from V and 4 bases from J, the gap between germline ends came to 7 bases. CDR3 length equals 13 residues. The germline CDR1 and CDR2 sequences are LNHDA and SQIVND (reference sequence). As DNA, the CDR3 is TGTGCCAGTAGTATAAAACAGGCAGATACGCAGTATTTT. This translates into CASSIKQADTQYF.

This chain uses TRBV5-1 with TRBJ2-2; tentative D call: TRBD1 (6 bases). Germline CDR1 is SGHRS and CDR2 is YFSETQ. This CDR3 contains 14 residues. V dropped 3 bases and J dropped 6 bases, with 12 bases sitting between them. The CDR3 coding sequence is TGCGCCAGCAGCTGGTGGGGGCCCCCCGGGGAGCTGTTTTTT. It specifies CASSWWGPPGELFF.

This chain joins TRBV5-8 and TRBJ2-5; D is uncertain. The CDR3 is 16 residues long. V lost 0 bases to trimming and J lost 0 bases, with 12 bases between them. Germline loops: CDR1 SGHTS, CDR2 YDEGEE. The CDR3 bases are TGTGCCAGCAGCTTGGGAGGTAGGGCCTACCAAGAGACCCAGTACTTC. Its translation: CASSLGGRAYQETQYF.

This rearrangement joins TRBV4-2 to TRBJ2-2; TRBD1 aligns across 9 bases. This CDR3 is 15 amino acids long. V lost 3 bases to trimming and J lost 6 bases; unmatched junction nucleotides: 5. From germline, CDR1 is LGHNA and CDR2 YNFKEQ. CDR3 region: CASSQGDRESGELFF. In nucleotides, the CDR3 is TGTGCCAGCAGCCAGGGGGACAGGGAGTCCGGGGAGCTGTTTTTT.

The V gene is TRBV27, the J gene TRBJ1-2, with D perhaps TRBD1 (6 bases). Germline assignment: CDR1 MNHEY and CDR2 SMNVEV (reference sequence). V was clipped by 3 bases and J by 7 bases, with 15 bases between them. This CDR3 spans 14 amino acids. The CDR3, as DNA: TGTGCCAGCAGTTTTAAGTCAGGGGCGGCTGGCTACACCTTC. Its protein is CASSFKSGAAGYTF.

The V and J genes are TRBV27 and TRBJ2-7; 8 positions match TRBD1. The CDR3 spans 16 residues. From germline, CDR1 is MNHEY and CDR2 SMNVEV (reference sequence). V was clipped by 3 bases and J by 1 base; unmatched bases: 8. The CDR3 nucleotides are TGTGCCAGCAGTTTCTCCCGGACAGGGTCGTCCTACGAGCAGTACTTC. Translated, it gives CASSFSRTGSSYEQYF.

CDR3 loop: CATSRVLMRLDGYTF. CDR3 in DNA: TGTGCCACCTCACGGGTTTTAATGCGCTTGGATGGCTACACCTTC. V gene TRBV28 combines with J gene TRBJ1-2, with D uncertain. V was trimmed by 10 bases and J by 6 bases, leaving 24 bases between them. CDR3 length: 15 residues. Germline V CDR1 and CDR2: MDHEN, SYDVKM.

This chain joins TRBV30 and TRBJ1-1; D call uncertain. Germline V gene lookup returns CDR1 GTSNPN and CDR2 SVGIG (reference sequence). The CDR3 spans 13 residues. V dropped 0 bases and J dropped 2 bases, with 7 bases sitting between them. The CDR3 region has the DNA TGTGCCTGGAGTGTTTGGGGAAACACTGAAGCTTTCTTT. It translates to CAWSVWGNTEAFF.

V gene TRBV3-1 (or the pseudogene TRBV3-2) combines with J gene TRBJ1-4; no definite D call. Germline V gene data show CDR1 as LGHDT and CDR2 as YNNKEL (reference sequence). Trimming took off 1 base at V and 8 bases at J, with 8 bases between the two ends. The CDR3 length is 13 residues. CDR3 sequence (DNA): TGTGCCAGCAGCCAAGGGGGTTTCGAAAAACTGTTTTTT. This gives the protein CASSQGGFEKLFF.

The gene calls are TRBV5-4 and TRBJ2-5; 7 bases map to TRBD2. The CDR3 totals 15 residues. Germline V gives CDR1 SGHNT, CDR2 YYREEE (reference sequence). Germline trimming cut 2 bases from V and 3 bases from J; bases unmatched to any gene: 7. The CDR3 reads CASSFGSGGEETQYF. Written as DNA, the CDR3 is TGTGCCAGCAGCTTCGGATCGGGGGGTGAAGAGACCCAGTACTTC. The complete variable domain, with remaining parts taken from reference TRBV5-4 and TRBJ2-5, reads ETGVTQSPTHLIKTRGQQVTLRCSSQSGHNTVSWYQQALGQGPQFIFQYYREEENGRGNFPPRFSGLQFPNYSSELNVNALELDDSALYLCASSFGSGGEETQYFGPGTRLLVL.

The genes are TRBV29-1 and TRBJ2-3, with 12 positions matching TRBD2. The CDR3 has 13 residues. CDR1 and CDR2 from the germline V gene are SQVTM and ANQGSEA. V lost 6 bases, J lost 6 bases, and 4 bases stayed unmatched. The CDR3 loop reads CSVLAGGLDTQYF. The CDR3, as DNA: TGCAGCGTACTAGCGGGGGGTTTGGATACGCAGTATTTT.

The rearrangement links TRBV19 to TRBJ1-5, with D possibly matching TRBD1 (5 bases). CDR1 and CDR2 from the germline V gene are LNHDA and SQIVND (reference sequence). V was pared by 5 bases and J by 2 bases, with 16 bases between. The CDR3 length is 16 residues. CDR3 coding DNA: TGTGCCAGTAGTCTGGGAGGGCAGGGAGGCAATCAGCCCCAGCATTTT. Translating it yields CASSLGGQGGNQPQHF.

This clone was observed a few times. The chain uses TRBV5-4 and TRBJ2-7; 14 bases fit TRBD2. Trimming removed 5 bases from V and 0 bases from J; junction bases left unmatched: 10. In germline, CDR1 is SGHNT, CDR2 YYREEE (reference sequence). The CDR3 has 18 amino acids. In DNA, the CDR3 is TGTGCCAGCAGGAAGGGACTAGCGGGGGTGGGGAGCTCCTACGAGCAGTACTTC. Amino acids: CASRKGLAGVGSSYEQYF.

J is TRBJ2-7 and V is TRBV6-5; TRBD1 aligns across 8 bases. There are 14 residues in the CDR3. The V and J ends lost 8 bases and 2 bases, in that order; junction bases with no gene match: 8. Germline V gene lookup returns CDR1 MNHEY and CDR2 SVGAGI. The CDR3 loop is CASVRTGTAYEQYF. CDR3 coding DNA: TGTGCCAGCGTCCGGACAGGGACCGCCTACGAGCAGTACTTC.

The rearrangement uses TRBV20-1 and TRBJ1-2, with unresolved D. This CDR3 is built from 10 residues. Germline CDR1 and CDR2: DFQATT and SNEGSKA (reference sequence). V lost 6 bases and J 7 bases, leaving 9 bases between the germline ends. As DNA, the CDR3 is TGCAGTGCCCCCGTTGGTGGCTACACCTTC. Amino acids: CSAPVGGYTF.

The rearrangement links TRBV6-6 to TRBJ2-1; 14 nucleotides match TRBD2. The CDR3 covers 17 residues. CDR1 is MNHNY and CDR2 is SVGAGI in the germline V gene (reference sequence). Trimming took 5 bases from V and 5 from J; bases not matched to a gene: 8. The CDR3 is CASSLLRTSGGNNEQFF. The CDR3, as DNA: TGTGCCAGCAGTCTCCTGCGGACTAGCGGGGGGAACAATGAGCAGTTCTTC.

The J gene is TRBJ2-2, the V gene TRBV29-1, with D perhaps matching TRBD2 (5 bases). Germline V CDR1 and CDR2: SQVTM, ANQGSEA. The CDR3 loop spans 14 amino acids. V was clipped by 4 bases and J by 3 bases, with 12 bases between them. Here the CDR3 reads CSVGGQAYTGELFF. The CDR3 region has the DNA TGCAGCGTTGGAGGGCAGGCCTACACCGGGGAGCTGTTTTTT.

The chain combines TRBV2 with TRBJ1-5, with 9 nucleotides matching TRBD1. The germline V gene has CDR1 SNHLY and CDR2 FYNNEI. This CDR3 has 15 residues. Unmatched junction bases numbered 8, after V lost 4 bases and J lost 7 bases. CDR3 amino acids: CASSVETGGRQPQHF. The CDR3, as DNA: TGTGCCAGCAGTGTAGAGACAGGGGGGCGCCAGCCCCAGCATTTT.

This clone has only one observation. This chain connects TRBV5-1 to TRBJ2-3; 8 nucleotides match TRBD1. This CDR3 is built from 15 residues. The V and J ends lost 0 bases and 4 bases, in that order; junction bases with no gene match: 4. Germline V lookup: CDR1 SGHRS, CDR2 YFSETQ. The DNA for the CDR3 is TGCGCCAGCAGCTTGGTTCAGGGGGCGGCAGATACGCAGTATTTT. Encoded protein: CASSLVQGAADTQYF.

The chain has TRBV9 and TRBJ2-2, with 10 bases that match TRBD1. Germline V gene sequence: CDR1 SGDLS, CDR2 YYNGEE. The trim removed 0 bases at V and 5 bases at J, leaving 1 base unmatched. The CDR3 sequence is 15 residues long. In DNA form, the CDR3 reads TGTGCCAGCAGCGTAGTGGGACAGGGGACCGGGGAGCTGTTTTTT. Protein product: CASSVVGQGTGELFF. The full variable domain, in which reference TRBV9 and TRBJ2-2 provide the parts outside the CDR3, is DSGVTQTPKHLITATGQRVTLRCSPRSGDLSVYWYQQSLDQGLQFLIQYYNGEERAKGNILERFSAQQFPDLHSELNLSSLELGDSALYFCASSVVGQGTGELFFGEGSRLTVL.

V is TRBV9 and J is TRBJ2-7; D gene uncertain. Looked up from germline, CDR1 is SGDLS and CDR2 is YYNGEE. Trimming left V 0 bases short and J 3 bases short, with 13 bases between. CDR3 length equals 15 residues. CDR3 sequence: CASSVGTAEFYEQYF. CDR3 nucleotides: TGTGCCAGCAGCGTAGGGACGGCGGAGTTCTACGAGCAGTACTTC.

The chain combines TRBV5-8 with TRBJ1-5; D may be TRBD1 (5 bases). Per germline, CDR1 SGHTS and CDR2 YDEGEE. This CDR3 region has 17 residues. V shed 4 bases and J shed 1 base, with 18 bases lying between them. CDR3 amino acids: CASSQWTGGMSNQPQHF. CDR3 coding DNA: TGTGCCAGCAGCCAGTGGACGGGGGGAATGAGCAATCAGCCCCAGCATTTT.

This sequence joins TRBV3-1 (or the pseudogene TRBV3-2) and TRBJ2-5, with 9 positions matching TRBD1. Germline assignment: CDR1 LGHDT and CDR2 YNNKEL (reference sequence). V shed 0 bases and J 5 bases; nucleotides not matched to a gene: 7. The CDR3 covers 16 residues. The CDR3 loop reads CASSQDGTGLGETQYF. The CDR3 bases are TGTGCCAGCAGCCAAGATGGGACAGGGTTAGGCGAGACCCAGTACTTC.